The 6 T cell receptor beta chains presented below share a single source sample, sequenced in a study of radiotherapy plus CTLA-4 blockade in lung cancer. Method: immunoSEQ multiplex PCR; TCRdb's copy keeps in-frame clones and lacks some. Of 50,000 or so clones detected, approximately 80% appear once; the ten largest clones hold 3.2%. The starting material was peripheral blood, obtained from a patient treated with radiotherapy plus ipilimumab. These receptors originate from a human donor with non-small cell lung cancer who had a partial response to radiotherapy plus ipilimumab.

V is TRBV27 and J is TRBJ2-3; TRBD2 matches at 12 bases. Germline-derived CDR1 and CDR2 are MNHEY and SMNVEV (reference sequence). This CDR3 has 16 amino acids. Trimming took 5 bases from V and 5 from J; bases not matched to a gene: 8. CDR3 DNA sequence: TGTGCCAGCAGTCCGTGGCTAGCGGGGGGGTTAGATACGCAGTATTTT. Its translation: CASSPWLAGGLDTQYF.

The chain is built from TRBV5-3 and TRBJ1-2; 9 nucleotides align to TRBD1. Being an ORF, TRBV5-3 has a function that is uncertain. V lost 1 base to trimming and J lost 6 bases; unmatched junction nucleotides: 13. The CDR3 runs to 17 residues. CDR3 in amino acids: CARSLRETDRGGHGYTF. The DNA for the CDR3 is TGTGCCAGAAGCTTGAGGGAAACGGACAGGGGCGGCCATGGCTACACCTTC.

This clone appeared a single time. The chain has TRBV5-3 and TRBJ2-2; the match to TRBD2 covers 10 bases. TRBV5-3 is annotated as an ORF whose role is uncertain. The ends lost 5 bases at V and 0 bases at J; junction bases unmatched: 4. The CDR3 extends over 16 amino acids. CDR3 in amino acids: CARRASGGANTGELFF. CDR3 nucleotides: TGTGCCAGAAGAGCCAGCGGGGGGGCGAACACCGGGGAGCTGTTTTTT.

The chain is built from TRBV11-2 and TRBJ2-7; D ambiguous. The CDR3 runs to 13 residues. Trimming pared 2 bases from V and 3 bases from J, leaving 8 bases between. CDR1 is SGHAT and CDR2 is FQNNGV in the germline V gene. This CDR3 reads CASSLSTSYEQYF. In DNA, the CDR3 is TGTGCCAGCAGCTTAAGCACGAGCTACGAGCAGTACTTC. Combining the CDR3 with reference TRBV11-2 and TRBJ2-7 gives the whole variable domain EAGVAQSPRYKIIEKRQSVAFWCNPISGHATLYWYQQILGQGPKLLIQFQNNGVVDDSQLPKDRFSAERLKGVDSTLKIQPAKLEDSAVYLCASSLSTSYEQYFGPGTRLTVT.

The rearrangement joins TRBV5-6 to TRBJ2-5; D is possibly TRBD1 (5 bases). The DNA end favors TRBJ2-7, so the J call may be wrong. The CDR3 spans 13 residues. Germline V gene data show CDR1 as SGHDT and CDR2 as YYEEEE. In DNA, the CDR3 is TGTGCCAGCAGCCCAGGGTATGGTTACGAGCAGTACTTC. The encoded protein is CASSPGYGYEQYF.

The rearrangement uses TRBV9 and TRBJ2-3, with 10 nucleotides matching TRBD2. This CDR3 is built from 17 residues. V lost 0 bases to trimming and J lost 4 bases; unmatched junction nucleotides: 8. Germline V lookup: CDR1 SGDLS, CDR2 YYNGEE. The CDR3 region is CASSVESSGGASDTQYF. The CDR3 coding sequence is TGTGCCAGCAGCGTAGAATCCAGCGGGGGGGCCTCAGATACGCAGTATTTT. Full variable domain (missing parts from reference TRBV9 and TRBJ2-3): DSGVTQTPKHLITATGQRVTLRCSPRSGDLSVYWYQQSLDQGLQFLIQYYNGEERAKGNILERFSAQQFPDLHSELNLSSLELGDSALYFCASSVESSGGASDTQYFGPGTRLTVL.